This T cell receptor (beta chain) came from a study of molecular identifiers for immune sequencing clone quantification. Study conclusions and caveats: Approximately 1 million naive cells reportedly did not prevent detection of spiked Jurkat TCR RNA from one cell. Over 99% of CMV-specific effector molecules, but under 1% of naive ones, were in clones above 20 copies.

There are many counts of this clonotype. Its specificity is unknown. CDR3 size: 13 residues. V was shortened by 8 bases and J by 5 bases, with 15 bases between the two germline ends. Germline values: CDR1 MDHEN, CDR2 SYDVKM. TCRdb independently ran MiXCR on the PCR reads; one entry per CDR3 protein. The sample has some 100,000 distinct CDR3 sequences, roughly 38% seen once. The sample taken for sequencing was naive CD8+ T cells from blood, with Jurkat cell RNA spiked in. As to subset: FACS-sorted CD8+CD4-CCR7+CD45RA+ naive T cells. The V gene is TRBV28, the J gene TRBJ2-5; unclear D gene. The TCR originated in a human donor in good health. Some libraries in this study had Jurkat cell RNA spiked in. The DNA for the CDR3 is TGTGCCAGCCTCCTGCACTCCGGGGAGACCCAGTACTTC. It translates to CASLLHSGETQYF. Using reference TRBV28 and TRBJ2-5 for the parts outside the CDR3, the full variable domain is DVKVTQSSRYLVKRTGEKVFLECVQDMDHENMFWYRQDPGLGLRLIYFSYDVKMKEKGDIPEGYSVSREKKERFSLILESASTNQTSMYLCASLLHSGETQYFGPGTRLLVL.